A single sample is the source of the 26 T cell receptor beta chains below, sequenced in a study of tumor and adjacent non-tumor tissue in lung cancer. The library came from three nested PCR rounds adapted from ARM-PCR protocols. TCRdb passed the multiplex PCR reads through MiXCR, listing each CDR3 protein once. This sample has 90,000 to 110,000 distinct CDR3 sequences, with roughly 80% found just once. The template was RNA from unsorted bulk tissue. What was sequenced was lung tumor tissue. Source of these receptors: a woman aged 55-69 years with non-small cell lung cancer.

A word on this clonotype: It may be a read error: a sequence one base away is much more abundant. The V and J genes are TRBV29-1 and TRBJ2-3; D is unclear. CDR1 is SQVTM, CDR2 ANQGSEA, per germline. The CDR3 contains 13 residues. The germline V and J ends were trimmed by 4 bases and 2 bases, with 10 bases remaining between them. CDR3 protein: CSVGRSLTDTQYF. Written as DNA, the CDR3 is TGCAGCGTTGGCAGGAGTCTCACAGATACGCAGTATTTT.

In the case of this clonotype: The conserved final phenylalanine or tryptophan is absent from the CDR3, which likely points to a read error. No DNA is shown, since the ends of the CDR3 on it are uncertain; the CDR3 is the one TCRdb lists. This CDR3 reads CASSPRDSITGELLL. The rearrangement joins TRBV11-3 to TRBJ2-2; the table names TRBD1, a call not compared with the DNA. The V gene's germline CDR1 is SGHNT and CDR2 YENEEA. The CDR3 length equals 15 residues, ends included.

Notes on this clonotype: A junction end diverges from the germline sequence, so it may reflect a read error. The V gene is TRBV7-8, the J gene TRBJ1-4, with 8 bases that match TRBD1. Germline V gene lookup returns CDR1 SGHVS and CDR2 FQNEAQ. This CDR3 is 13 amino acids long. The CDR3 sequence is CASSTDRGETLFF. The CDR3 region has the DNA TGTGCCAGCAGCACAGACAGGGGCGAAACACTGTTTTTT.

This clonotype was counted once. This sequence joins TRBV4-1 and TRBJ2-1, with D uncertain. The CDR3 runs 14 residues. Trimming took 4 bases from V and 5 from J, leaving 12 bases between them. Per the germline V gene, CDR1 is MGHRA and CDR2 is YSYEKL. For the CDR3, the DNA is TGCGCCAGCAGCCTCTCTGCATCTAACAATGAGCAGTTCTTC. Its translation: CASSLSASNNEQFF.

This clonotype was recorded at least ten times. The CDR3 loop is CASSQVGRADEKLFF. The DNA of the CDR3 is TGCGCCAGCAGCCAAGTAGGTCGCGCGGATGAAAAACTGTTTTTT. The chain carries TRBV4-1 and TRBJ1-4; D is ambiguous. V lost 1 base, J lost 6 bases, and 12 bases lay in between. The CDR3 length is 15 residues. Germline CDR1 MGHRA, CDR2 YSYEKL.

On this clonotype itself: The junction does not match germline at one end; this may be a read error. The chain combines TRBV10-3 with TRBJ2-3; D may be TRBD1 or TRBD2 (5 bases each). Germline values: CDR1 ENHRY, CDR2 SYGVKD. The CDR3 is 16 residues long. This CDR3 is CASSVRDDNSGDTQYF. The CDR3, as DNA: TGTGCCTCCTCAGTCCGGGACGACAATTCGGGTGATACACAGTATTTT.

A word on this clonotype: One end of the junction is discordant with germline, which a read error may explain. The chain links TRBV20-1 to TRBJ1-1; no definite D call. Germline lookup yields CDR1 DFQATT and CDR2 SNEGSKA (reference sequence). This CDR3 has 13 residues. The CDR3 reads CSAIPGANTEASF. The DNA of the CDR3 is TGCAGTGCTATCCCGGGAGCCAACACTGAAGCTTCCTTT.

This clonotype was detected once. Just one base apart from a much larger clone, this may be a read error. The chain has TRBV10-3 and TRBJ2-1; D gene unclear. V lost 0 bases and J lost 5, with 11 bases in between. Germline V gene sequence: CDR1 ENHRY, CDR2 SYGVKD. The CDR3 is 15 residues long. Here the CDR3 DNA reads TGTGCCATCAGTGAGTCGGCCAACAGAGACAATGAGCAGTTCTTC. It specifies CAISESANRDNEQFF.

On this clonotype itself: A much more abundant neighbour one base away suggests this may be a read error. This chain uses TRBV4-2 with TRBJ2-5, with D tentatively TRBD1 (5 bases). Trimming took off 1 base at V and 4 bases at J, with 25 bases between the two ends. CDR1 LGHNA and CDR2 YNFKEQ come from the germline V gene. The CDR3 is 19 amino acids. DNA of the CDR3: TGTGCCAGCAGCCAAGGGGAAATTTACGGTGCAGGGTGGGGAGAGACCCAGTACTTC. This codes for CASSQGEIYGAGWGETQYF.

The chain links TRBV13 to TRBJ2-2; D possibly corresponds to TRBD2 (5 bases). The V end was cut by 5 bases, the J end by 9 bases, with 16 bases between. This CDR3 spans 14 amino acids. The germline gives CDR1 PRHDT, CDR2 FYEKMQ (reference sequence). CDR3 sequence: CASSARTGCRELFF. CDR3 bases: TGTGCCAGCAGCGCCCGGACGGGGTGCCGGGAGCTGTTTTTT.

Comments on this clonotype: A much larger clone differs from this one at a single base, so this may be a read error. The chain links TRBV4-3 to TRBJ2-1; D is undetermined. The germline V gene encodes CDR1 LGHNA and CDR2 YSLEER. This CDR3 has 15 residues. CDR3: CASNQVITGLNEQFF. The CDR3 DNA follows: TGCGCCAGCAACCAAGTAATCACGGGCCTCAATGAGCAGTTCTTC.

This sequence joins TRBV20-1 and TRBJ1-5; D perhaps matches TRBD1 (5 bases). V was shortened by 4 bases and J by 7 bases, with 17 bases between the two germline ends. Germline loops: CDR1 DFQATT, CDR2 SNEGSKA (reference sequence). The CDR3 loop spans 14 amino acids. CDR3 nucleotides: TGCAGTGCTATTGAGGATGCGGGGGAACAGCCCCAGCATTTT. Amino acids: CSAIEDAGEQPQHF.

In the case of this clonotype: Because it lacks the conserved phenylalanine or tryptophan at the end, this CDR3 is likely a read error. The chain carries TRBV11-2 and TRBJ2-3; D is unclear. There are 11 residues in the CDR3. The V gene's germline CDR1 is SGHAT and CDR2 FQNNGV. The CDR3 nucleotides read TGTGCCAGCAACTTAATAGATACACAGTATTCT. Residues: CASNLIDTQYS.

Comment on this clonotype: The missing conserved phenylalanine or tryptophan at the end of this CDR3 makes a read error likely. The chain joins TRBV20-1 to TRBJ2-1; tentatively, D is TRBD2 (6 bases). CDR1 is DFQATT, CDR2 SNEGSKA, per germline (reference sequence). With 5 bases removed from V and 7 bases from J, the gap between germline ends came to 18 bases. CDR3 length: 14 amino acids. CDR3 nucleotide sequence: TGCAGTGCTCCTCCCCGGGGGAGGTTAAATGAGCAGTTCTTA. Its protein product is CSAPPRGRLNEQFL.

The CDR3 sequence is CASRSQGVEGYTF. In DNA form, the CDR3 reads TGTGCCAGTCGTTCACAGGGGGTTGAGGGCTACACCTTC. The chain joins TRBV6-1 to TRBJ1-2; 8 nucleotides match TRBD1. Looked up from germline, CDR1 is MNHNS and CDR2 is SASEGT. J lost 8 bases, V lost 9 bases, and 11 bases had no gene match. The CDR3 is made up of 13 amino acids.

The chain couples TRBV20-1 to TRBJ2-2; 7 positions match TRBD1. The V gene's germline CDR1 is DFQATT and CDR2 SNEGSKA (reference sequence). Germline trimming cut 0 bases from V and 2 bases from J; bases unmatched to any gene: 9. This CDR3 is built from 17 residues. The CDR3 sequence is CSARETPGTVNTGELFF. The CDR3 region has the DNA TGCAGTGCTAGAGAGACTCCCGGGACAGTCAACACCGGGGAGCTGTTTTTT.

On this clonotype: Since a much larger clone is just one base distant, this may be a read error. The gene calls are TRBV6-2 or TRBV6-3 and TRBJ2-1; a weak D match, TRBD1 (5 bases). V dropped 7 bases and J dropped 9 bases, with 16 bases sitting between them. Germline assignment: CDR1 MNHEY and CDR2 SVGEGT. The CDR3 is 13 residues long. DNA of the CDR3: TGTGCCAGCACAAGACGGACAAGGAGTGAGCAGTTCTTC. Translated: CASTRRTRSEQFF.

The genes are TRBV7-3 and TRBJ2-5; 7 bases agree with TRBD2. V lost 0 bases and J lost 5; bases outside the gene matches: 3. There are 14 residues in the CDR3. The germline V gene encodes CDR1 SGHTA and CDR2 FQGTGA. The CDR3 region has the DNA TGTGCCAGCAGCTTAACGGCGGGAGATGAGACCCAGTACTTC. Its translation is CASSLTAGDETQYF.

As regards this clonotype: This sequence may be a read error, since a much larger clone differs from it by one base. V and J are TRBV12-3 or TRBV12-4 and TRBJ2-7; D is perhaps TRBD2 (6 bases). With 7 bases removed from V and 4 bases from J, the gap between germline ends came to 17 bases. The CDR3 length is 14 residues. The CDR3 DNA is TGTGCCAGCACCATAGGACTAACGGCTTACGAGCAGTACTTC. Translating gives CASTIGLTAYEQYF.

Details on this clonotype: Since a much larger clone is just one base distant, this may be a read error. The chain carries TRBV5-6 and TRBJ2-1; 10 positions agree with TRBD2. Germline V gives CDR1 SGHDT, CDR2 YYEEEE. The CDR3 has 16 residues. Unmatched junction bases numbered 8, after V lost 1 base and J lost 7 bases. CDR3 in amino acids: CASSLYRAGGENEQFF. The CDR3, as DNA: TGTGCCAGCAGCTTGTATCGAGCGGGAGGGGAAAATGAGCAGTTCTTC.

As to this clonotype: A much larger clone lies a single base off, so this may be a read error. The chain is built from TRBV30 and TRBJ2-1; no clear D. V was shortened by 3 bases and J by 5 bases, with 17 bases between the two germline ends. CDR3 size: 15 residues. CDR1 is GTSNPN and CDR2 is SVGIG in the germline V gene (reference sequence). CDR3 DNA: TGTGCCTGGAGCGGAGACTGGGTCAGAAACAATGAGCAGTTCTTC. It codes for CAWSGDWVRNNEQFF.

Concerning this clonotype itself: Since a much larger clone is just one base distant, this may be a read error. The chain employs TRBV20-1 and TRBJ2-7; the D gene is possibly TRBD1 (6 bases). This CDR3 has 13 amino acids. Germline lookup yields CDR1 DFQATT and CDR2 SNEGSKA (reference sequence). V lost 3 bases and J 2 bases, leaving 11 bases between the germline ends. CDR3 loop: CSASSRGTYEQYF. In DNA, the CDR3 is TGCAGTGCTAGTTCTAGGGGGACCTACGAGCAGTACTTC.

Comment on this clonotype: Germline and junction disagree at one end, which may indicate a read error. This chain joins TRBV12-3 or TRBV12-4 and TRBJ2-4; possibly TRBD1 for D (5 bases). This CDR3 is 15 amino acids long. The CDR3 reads CASSQGVRDKNIQYF. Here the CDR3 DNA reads TGTGCCAGCAGCCAAGGGGTCAGAGACAAAAACATTCAATACTTC.

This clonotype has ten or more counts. The CDR3 protein is CASLEGPGNTIYF. The CDR3 coding sequence is TGTGCCAGCCTGGAGGGTCCAGGAAACACCATATATTTT. The chain has TRBV6-5 and TRBJ1-3; D not certain. There are 13 residues in the CDR3. Trimming cost V 8 bases and J 4 bases, with 12 bases left between them. Per the germline V gene, CDR1 is MNHEY and CDR2 is SVGAGI.

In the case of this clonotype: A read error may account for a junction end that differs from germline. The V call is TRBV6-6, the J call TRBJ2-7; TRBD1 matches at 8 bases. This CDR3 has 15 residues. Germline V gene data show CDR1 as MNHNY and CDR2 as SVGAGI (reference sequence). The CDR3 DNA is TGTACCAGCAGTCGCCACACAGGGGGAGAGTACGAGCAGTACTTC. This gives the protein CTSSRHTGGEYEQYF.

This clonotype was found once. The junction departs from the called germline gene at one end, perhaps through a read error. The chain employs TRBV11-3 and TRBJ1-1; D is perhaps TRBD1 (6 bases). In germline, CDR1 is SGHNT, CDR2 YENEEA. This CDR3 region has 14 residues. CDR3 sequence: CAGSLRGGNTEALF. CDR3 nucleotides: TGTGCCGGCAGCTTAAGAGGGGGGAACACTGAAGCTTTATTT.